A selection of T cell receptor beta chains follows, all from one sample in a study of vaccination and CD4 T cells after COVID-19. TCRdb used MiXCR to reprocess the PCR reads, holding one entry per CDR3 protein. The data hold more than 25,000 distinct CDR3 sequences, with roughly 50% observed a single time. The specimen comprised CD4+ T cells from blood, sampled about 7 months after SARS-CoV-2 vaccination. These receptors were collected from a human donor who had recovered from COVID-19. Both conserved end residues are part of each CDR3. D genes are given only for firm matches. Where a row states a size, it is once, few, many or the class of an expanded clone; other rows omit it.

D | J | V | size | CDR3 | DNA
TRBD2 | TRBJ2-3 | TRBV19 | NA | CASSRKLAGRTDTQYF | TGTGCCAGTAGCCGGAAGCTAGCGGGGCGCACAGATACGCAGTATTTT
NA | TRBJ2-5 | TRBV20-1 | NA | CSARVSGTKETQYF | TGCAGTGCTAGAGTCTCAGGCACCAAAGAGACCCAGTACTTC
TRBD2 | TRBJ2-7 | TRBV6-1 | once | CASSERWGLAGGPIVRDEQYF | TGTGCCAGCAGTGAAAGGTGGGGACTAGCGGGAGGGCCCATAGTACGTGACGAGCAGTACTTC
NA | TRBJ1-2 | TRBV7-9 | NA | CASSLGTKSNGYTF | TGTGCCAGCAGCTTAGGGACAAAGTCAAATGGCTACACCTTC
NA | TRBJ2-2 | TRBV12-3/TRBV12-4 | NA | CASILYTGELFF | TGTGCCAGCATCCTTTACACCGGGGAGCTGTTTTTT
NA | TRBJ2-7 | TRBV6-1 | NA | CASRGADYEQYF | TGTGCCAGCAGAGGGGCGGACTACGAGCAGTACTTC
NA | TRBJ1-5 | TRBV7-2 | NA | CASSLFLDPPQHF | TGTGCCAGCAGCTTATTCCTGGACCCGCCCCAGCATTTT
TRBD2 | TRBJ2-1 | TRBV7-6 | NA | CASSLTGGNNEQFF | TGTGCCAGCAGCTTAACGGGGGGGAACAATGAGCAGTTCTTC
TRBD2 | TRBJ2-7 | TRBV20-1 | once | CSARRSGIGYEQYF | TGCAGTGCTAGGCGTAGCGGGATTGGTTACGAGCAGTACTTC
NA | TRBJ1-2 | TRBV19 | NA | CASSDTGYRAYGYTF | TGTGCCAGTAGTGATACAGGGTACCGTGCCTATGGCTACACCTTC
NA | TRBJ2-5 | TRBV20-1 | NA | CSAAGQETQYF | TGCAGTGCGGCGGGACAAGAGACCCAGTACTTC
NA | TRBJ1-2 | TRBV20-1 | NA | CSATFPRDRNYGYTF | TGCAGTGCAACTTTCCCCCGGGACCGTAACTATGGCTACACCTTC
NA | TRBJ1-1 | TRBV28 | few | CASSLWGVTEAFF | TGTGCCAGCAGTTTATGGGGGGTCACTGAAGCTTTCTTT
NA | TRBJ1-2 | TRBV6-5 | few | CASSYEDSGYTF | TGTGCCAGCAGTTATGAGGACAGTGGCTACACCTTC
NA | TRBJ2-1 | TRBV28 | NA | CASSPVSSYNEQFF | TGTGCCAGCAGTCCCGTGAGCTCCTACAATGAGCAGTTCTTC
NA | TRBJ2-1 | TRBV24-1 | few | CATSDSSLGRQRPYNEQFF | TGTGCCACCAGTGATTCTTCTCTCGGCCGGCAGCGCCCCTACAATGAGCAGTTCTTC
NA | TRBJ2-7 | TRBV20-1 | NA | CSARPPQDYEQYF | TGCAGTGCCAGACCTCCTCAGGACTACGAGCAGTACTTC
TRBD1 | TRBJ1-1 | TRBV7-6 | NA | CASSQIQGLFAEAFF | TGTGCCAGCAGCCAAATACAGGGGTTATTCGCTGAAGCTTTCTTT
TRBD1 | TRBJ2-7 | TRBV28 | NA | CASSGMTGGSYEQYF | TGTGCCAGCAGCGGAATGACAGGGGGTTCCTACGAGCAGTACTTC
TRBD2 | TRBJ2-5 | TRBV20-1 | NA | CSATVASGRETQYF | TGCAGTGCTACCGTAGCTAGCGGGAGAGAGACCCAGTACTTC
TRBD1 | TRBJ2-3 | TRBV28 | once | CASSSQGSGTDTQYF | TGTGCCAGCAGTTCACAGGGGTCGGGCACAGATACGCAGTATTTT
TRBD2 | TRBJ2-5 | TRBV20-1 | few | CSARDVSGGAQETQYF | TGCAGTGCTAGAGATGTTTCGGGAGGGGCCCAAGAGACCCAGTACTTC
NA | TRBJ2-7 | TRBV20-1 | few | CSARVDRYPRNEQYF | TGCAGTGCGAGGGTCGACAGGTACCCCAGAAACGAGCAGTACTTC
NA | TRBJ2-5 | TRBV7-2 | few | CASSLVGEQTQYF | TGTGCCAGCAGCTTAGTGGGAGAACAGACCCAGTACTTC
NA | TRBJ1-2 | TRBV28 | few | CASLRGPIYGYTF | TGTGCCAGTCTCCGGGGGCCCATTTATGGCTACACCTTC
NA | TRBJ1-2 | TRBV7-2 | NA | CASSRVVGFGYTF | TGTGCCAGCAGCCGGGTAGTAGGGTTTGGCTACACCTTC
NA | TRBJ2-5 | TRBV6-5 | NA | CASSSSGAGVTQYF | TGTGCCAGCAGTTCTTCAGGGGCGGGCGTCACCCAGTACTTC
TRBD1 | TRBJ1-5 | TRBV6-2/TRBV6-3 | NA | CASSTGRDQPQHF | TGTGCCAGCTCGACAGGGAGGGATCAGCCCCAGCATTTT
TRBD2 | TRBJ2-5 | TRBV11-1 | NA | CASSLGRSSGIGETQYF | TGTGCCAGCAGCTTGGGGCGATCTAGCGGGATTGGAGAGACCCAGTACTTC
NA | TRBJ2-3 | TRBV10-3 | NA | CAISESLGGTGTDTQYF | TGTGCCATCAGTGAGTCTTTGGGGGGAACAGGCACAGATACGCAGTATTTT
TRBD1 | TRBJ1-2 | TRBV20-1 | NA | CSGTDRGEGYTF | TGCAGTGGTACCGACAGGGGAGAAGGCTACACCTTC
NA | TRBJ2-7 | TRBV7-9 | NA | CASSQGFYEQYF | TGTGCCAGCAGCCAAGGGTTCTACGAGCAGTACTTC
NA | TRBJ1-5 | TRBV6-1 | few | CASQRGSNQPQHF | TGTGCCAGCCAAAGAGGCAGCAATCAGCCCCAGCATTTT
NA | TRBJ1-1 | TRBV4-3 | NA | CASSQDSDRNTEAFF | TGCGCCAGCAGCCAAGATTCGGACAGGAACACTGAAGCTTTCTTT
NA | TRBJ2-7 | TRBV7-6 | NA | CASSRNPGRFSYEQYF | TGTGCCAGCAGCCGTAACCCAGGGAGATTCTCCTACGAGCAGTACTTC
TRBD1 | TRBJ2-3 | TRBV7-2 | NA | CASSSRTGYTDTQYF | TGTGCCAGCAGCTCTAGGACAGGGTACACAGATACGCAGTATTTT
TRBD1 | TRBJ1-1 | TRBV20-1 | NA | CRGQGEAFF | TGCAGAGGACAGGGTGAAGCTTTCTTT
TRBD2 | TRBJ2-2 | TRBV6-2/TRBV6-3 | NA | CASRPLAGGHTGELFF | TGTGCCAGCAGACCTCTAGCGGGAGGGCATACCGGGGAGCTGTTTTTT
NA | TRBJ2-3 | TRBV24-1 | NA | CATSDLRRDTQYF | TGTGCCACCAGTGATTTACGGAGGGATACGCAGTATTTT
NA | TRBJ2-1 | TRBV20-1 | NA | CSARRGQGNEQFF | TGCAGTGCCCGGCGGGGGCAAGGAAATGAGCAGTTCTTC